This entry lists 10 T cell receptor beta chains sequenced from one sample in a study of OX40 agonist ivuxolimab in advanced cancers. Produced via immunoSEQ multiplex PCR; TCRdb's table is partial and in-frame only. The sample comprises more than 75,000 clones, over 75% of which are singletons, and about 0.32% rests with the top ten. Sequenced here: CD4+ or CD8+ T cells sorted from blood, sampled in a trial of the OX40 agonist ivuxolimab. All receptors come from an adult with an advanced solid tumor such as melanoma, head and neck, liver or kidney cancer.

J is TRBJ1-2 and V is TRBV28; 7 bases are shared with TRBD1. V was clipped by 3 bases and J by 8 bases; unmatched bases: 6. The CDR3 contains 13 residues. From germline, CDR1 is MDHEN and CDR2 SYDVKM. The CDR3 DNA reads TGTGCCAGCAGTTTTGGGGACAGTGCCGGCTACACCTTC. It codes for CASSFGDSAGYTF.

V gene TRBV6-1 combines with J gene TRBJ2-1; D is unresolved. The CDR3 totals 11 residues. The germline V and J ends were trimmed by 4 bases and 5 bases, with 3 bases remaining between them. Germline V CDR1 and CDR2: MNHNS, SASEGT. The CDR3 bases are TGTGCCAGCAGTGGGCACAATGAGCAGTTCTTC. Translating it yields CASSGHNEQFF.

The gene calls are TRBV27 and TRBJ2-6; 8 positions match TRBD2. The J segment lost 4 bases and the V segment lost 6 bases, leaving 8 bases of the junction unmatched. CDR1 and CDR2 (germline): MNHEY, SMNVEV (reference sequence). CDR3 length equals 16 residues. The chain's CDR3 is CASRPRLASGANVLTF. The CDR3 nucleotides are TGTGCCAGCAGGCCGAGACTAGCGTCCGGGGCCAACGTCCTGACTTTC.

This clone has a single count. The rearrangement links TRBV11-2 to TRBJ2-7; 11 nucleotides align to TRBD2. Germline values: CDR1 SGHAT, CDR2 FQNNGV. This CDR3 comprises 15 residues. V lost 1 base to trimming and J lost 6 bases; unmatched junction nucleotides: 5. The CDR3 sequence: CASSLAGTSGGEQYF. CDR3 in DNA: TGTGCCAGCAGCTTAGCCGGGACTAGCGGAGGCGAGCAGTACTTC.

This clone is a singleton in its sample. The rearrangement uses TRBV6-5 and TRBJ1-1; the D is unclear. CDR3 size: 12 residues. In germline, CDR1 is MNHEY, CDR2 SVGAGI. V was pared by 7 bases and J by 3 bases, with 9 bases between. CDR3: CASTRVYTEAFF. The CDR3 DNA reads TGTGCCAGCACCCGGGTCTACACTGAAGCTTTCTTT.

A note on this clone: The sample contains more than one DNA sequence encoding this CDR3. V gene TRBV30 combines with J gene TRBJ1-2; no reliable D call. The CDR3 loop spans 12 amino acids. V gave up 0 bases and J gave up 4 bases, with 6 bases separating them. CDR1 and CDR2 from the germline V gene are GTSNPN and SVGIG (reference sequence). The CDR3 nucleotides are TGTGCCTGGAGTGTAGGACGCTATGGCTACACCTTC. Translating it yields CAWSVGRYGYTF.

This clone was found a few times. The CDR3 is CASSQLDRGPTQYF. In DNA, the CDR3 is TGTGCCAGCAGCCAACTAGACAGGGGGCCGACCCAGTACTTC. The rearrangement uses TRBV7-2 and TRBJ2-5; 10 nucleotides match TRBD1. Germline-derived CDR1 and CDR2 are SGHTA and FQGNSA. The CDR3 is 14 residues long. V was pared by 5 bases and J by 7 bases, with 7 bases of the junction left unmatched.

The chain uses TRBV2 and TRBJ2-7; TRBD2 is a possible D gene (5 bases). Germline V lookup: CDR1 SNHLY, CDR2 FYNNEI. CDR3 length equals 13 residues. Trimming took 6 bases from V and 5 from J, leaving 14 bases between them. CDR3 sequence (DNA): TGTGCCAGCAGCGTGGACTGGTCCCACGAGCAGTACTTC. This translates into CASSVDWSHEQYF.

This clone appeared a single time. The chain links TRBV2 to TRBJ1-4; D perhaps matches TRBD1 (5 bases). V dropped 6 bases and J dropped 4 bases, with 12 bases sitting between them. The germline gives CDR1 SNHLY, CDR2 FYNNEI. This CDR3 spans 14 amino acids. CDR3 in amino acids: CASREGRSNEKLFF. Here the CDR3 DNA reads TGTGCCAGCAGGGAGGGGAGGAGTAATGAAAAACTGTTTTTT.

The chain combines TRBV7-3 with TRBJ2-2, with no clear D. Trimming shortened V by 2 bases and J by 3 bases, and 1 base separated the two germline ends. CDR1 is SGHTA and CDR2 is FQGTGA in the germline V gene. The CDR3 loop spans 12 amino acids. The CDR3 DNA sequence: TGTGCCAGCAGCTTACACACCGGGGAGCTGTTTTTT. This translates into CASSLHTGELFF.